One TCR beta chain is described in this entry. Germline V gene data show CDR1 as KGHSH and CDR2 as LQKENI. The CDR3 covers 14 residues. The germline V and J ends were trimmed by 1 base and 1 base, with 7 bases remaining between them. Generated by immunoSEQ multiplex PCR, the TCRdb table keeps only in-frame clones and is missing some. The table includes 60,000 to 75,000 clones, 84% detected once. The data are from a study of control samples from healthy donors and cancer patients. The source is a man aged 50 to 59 in good health. The V call is TRBV18, the J call TRBJ2-5; D gene ambiguous. The sequenced sample consisted of blood. The DNA of the CDR3 is TGTGCCAGCTCACCACGAATCAGCCAAGAGACCCAGTACTTC. This encodes CASSPRISQETQYF.